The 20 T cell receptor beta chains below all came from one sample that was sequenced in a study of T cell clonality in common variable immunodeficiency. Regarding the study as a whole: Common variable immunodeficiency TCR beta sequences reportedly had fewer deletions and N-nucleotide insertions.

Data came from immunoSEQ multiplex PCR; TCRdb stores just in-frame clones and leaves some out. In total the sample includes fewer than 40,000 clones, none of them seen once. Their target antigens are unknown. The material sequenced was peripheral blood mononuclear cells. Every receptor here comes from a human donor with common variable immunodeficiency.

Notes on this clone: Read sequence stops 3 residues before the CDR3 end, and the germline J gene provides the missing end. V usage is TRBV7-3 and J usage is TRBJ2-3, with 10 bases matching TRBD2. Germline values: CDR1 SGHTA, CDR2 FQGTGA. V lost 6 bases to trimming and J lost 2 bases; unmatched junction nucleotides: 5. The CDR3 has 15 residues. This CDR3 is CASRITSGTTDTQYF. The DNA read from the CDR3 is TGTGCCAGCAGAATTACTAGCGGGACCACAGATACG.

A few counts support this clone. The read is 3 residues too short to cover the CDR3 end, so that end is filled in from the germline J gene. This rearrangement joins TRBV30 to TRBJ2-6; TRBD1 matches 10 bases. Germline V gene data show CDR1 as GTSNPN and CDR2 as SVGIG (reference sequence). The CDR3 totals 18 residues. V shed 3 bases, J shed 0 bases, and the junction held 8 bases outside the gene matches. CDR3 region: CAWSGGQGRVSGANVLTF. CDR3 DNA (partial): TGTGCCTGGAGCGGGGGACAGGGGCGCGTCTCTGGGGCCAACGTC.

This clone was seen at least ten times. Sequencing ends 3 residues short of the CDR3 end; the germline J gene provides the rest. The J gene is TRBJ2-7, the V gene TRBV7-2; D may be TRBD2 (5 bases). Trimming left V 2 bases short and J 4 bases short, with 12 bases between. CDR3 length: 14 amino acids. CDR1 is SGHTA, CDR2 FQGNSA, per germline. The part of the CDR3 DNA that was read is TGTGCCAGCAGCTTATCGGGGATGTCGTACGAG. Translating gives CASSLSGMSYE. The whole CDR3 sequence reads CASSLSGMSYEQYF.

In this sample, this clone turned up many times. CDR3 bases read: TGTGCCAGTAGAAAAGGACTAGCGGGAGGGATACCGTTTGAG. Its translation is CASRKGLAGGIPFE. The complete CDR3 sequence is CASRKGLAGGIPFEQFF. The chain recombines TRBV19 with TRBJ2-1; TRBD2 matches at 15 bases. The read halts 3 residues ahead of the CDR3 end, with the missing end drawn from the germline J gene. This CDR3 region has 17 residues. Germline V gene sequence: CDR1 LNHDA, CDR2 SQIVND (reference sequence). V shed 6 bases and J 9 bases; nucleotides not matched to a gene: 12.

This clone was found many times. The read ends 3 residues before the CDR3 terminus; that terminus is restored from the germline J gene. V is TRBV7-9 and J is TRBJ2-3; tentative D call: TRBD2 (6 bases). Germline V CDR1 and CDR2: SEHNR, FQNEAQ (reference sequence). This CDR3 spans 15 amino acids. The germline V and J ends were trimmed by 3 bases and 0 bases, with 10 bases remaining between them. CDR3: CASSFSGFSTDTQYF. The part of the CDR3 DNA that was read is TGTGCCAGCAGCTTCAGCGGGTTTAGCACAGATACG.

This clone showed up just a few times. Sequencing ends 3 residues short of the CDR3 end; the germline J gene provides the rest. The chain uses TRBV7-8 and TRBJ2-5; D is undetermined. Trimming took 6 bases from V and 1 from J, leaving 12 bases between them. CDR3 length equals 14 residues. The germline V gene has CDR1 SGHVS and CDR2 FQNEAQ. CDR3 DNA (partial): TGTGCCAGCAGTTTGAGACTCTTCCAAGAGACC. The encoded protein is CASSLRLFQET. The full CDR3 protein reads CASSLRLFQETQYF. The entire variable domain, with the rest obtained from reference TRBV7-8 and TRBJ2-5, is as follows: GAGVSQSPRYKVAKRGQDVALRCDPISGHVSLFWYQQALGQGPEFLTYFQNEAQLDKSGLPSDRFFAERPEGSVSTLKIQRTQQEDSAVYLCASSLRLFQETQYFGPGTRLLVL.

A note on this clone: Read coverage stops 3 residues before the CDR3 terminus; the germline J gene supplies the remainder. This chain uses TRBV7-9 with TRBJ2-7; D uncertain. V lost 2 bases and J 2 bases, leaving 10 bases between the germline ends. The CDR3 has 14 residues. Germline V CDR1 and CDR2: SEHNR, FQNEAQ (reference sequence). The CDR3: CASSLYRETYEQYF. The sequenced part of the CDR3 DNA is TGTGCCAGCAGCTTATATAGAGAGACCTACGAG.

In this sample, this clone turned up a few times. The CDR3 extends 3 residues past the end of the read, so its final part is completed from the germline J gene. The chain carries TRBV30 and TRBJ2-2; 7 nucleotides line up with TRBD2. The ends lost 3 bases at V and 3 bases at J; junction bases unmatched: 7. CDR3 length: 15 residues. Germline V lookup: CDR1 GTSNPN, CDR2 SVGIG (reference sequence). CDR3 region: CAWSGLERDTGELFF. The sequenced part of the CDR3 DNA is TGTGCCTGGAGCGGACTAGAGAGGGACACCGGGGAG.

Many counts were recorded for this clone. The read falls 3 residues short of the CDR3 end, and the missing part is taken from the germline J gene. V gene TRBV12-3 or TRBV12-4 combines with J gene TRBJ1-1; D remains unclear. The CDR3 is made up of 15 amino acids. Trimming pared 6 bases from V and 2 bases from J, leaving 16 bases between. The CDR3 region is CASSQMVAVNTEAFF. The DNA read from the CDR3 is TGTGCCAGCAGCCAAATGGTGGCAGTTAACACTGAA.

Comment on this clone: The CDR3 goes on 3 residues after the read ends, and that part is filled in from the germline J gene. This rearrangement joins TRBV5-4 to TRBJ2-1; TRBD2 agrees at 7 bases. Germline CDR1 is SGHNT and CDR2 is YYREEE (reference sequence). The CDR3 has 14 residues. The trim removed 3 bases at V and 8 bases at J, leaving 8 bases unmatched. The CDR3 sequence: CASSSPAGAYEQFF. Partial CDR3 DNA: TGTGCCAGCAGCTCCCCGGCGGGAGCCTATGAG. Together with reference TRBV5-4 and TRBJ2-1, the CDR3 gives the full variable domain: ETGVTQSPTHLIKTRGQQVTLRCSSQSGHNTVSWYQQALGQGPQFIFQYYREEENGRGNFPPRFSGLQFPNYSSELNVNALELDDSALYLCASSSPAGAYEQFFGPGTRLTVL.

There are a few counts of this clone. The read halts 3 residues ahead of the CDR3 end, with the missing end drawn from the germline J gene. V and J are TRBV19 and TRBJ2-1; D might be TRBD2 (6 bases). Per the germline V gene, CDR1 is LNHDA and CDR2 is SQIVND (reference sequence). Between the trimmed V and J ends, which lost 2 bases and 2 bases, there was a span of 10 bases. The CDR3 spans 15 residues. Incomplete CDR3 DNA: TGTGCCAGTAGTATATTCGGGGGAACCTACAATGAG. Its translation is CASSIFGGTYNE. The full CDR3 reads CASSIFGGTYNEQFF.

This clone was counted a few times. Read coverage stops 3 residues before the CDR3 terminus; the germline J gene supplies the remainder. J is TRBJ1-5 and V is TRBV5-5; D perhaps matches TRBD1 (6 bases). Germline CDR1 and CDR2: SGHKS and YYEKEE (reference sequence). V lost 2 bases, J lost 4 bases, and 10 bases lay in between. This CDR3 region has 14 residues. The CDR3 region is CASSLGGGNQPQHF. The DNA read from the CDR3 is TGTGCCAGCAGCTTAGGGGGGGGGAATCAGCCC.

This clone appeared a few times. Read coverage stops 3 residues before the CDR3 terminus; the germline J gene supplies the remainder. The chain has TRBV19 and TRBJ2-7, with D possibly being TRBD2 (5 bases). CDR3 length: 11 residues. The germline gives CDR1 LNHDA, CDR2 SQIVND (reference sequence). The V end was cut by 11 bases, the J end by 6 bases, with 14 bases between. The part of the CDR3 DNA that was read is TGTGCCTGGAGCGGTGAAGGCGAG. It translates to CAWSGEGE. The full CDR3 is CAWSGEGEQYF.

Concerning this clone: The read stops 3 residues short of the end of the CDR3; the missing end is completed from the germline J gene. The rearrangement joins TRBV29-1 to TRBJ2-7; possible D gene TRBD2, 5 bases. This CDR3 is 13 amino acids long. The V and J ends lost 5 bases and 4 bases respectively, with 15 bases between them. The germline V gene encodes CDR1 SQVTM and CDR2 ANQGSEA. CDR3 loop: CSVSVEGRYEQYF. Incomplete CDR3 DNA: TGCAGCGTTTCGGTTGAGGGTAGGTACGAG.

CDR3 bases read: TGTGCCAGCAGCTTAGGGGCGGGGATGGGCACTGAA. The encoded protein is CASSLGAGMGTE. In full, the CDR3 is CASSLGAGMGTEAFF. The gene calls are TRBV7-9 and TRBJ1-1, with D unresolved. The read terminates 3 residues ahead of where the CDR3 ends, so the germline J gene completes it. CDR1 is SEHNR, CDR2 FQNEAQ, per germline (reference sequence). Trimming stripped 1 base from V and 4 bases from J, with 13 bases between. The length of the CDR3 is 15 residues.

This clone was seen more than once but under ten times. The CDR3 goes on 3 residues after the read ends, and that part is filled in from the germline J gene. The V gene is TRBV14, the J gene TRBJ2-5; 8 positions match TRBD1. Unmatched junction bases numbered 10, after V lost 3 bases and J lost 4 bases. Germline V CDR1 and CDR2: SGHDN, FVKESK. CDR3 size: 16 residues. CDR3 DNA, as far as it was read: TGTGCCAGCAGCCACCTTGGACAGGGTGTTCGAGAGACC. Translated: CASSHLGQGVRET. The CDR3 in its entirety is CASSHLGQGVRETQYF.

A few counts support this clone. The CDR3 here is CASSPSGGSSGNTIYF. CDR3 DNA, as far as it was read: TGTGCCAGCTCACCATCGGGGGGAAGCTCTGGAAACACC. J is TRBJ1-3 and V is TRBV18, with D possibly being TRBD1 (5 bases). The read terminates 3 residues before the CDR3 end, so the remaining end is supplied by the germline J gene. The CDR3 has 16 amino acids. Deletions cut 2 bases from V and 0 bases from J, with 11 bases between. CDR1 KGHSH and CDR2 LQKENI come from the germline V gene.

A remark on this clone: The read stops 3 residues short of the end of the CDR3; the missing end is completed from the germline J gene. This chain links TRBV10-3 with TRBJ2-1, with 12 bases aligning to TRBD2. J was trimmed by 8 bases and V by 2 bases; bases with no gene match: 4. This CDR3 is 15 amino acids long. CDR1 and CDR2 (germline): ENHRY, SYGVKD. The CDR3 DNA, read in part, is TGTGCCATCAGTGAGCTAGCGGGAGGGCCGGATGAG. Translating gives CAISELAGGPDE. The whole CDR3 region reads CAISELAGGPDEQFF.

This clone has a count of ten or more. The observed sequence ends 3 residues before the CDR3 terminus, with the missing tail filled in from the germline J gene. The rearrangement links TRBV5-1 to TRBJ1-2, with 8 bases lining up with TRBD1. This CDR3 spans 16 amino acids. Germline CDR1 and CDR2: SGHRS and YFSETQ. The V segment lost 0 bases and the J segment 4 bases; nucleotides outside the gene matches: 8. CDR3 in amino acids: CASSLEDRVRTYGYTF. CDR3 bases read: TGCGCCAGCAGCTTGGAGGACAGGGTGCGGACCTATGGC.

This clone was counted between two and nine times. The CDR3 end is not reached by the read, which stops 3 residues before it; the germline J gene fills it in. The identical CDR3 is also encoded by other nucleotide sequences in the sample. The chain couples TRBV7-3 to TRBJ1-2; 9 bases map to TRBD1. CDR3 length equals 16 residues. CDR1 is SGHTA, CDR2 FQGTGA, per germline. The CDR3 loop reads CASSLTPRQGVGGYTF. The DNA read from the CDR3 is TGTGCCAGCAGCTTAACTCCCCGACAGGGGGTGGGAGGC. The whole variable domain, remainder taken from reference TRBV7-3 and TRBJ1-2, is GAGVSQTPSNKVTEKGKYVELRCDPISGHTALYWYRQSLGQGPEFLIYFQGTGAADDSGLPNDRFFAVRPEGSVSTLKIQRTERGDSAVYLCASSLTPRQGVGGYTFGSGTRLTVV.